This T cell receptor beta chain was captured by sequencing in a study of blood T cell repertoires in COVID-19. Background on the study: The origin of the acute and convalescent COVID-19 samples was the United States, Italy and Spain.

CDR1 and CDR2 from the germline V gene are SNHLY and FYNNEI. CDR3 size: 13 residues. V shed 10 bases and J shed 7 bases, with 19 bases lying between them. TCRdb's copy holds only in-frame clones and misses some; the assay was immunoSEQ multiplex PCR. This repertoire shows approximately 160,000 clones, approximately 85% found once; its top ten account for 8.3%. The material sequenced was peripheral blood. The clonotype originates from a woman aged 55-69 years with COVID-19, enrolled during active disease. The chain employs TRBV2 and TRBJ1-2, with D maybe TRBD1 (6 bases). The CDR3 nucleotides read TGTGCCACGGGGGGGGCGGTTTCGGCTGGCTACACCTTC. Amino acids: CATGGAVSAGYTF.